These 20 T cell receptor beta chains were all obtained from the same sample, sequenced in a study of blood T cell repertoires in COVID-19 (TCRdb year 2020). Library creation used the immunoSEQ multiplex PCR assay. In its TCRdb copy, this immuneACCESS table keeps in-frame sequences only and misses some clones. Where compared with another copy, unresolved V genes explain less than half of these, and the others have no known cause. The sample yields some 400,000 clones; nearly 90% were counted once. About 6.8% of the sample goes to the ten largest clones. Material: peripheral blood. The receptors come from a man between 18 and 35 years old with active or convalescent COVID-19.

This rearrangement joins TRBV9 to TRBJ2-1; TRBD2 is a possible D gene (5 bases). CDR1 is SGDLS and CDR2 is YYNGEE in the germline V gene. The CDR3 consists of 14 residues. The ends were cut back, 6 bases at V and 3 bases at J, with 13 bases in the middle. In DNA, the CDR3 is TGTGCCAGCAACCCGGGAAGCTACTACAATGAGCAGTTCTTC. Amino acid sequence: CASNPGSYYNEQFF.

This clone has a count of ten or more. The chain uses TRBV23-1 and TRBJ1-1; 8 nucleotides line up with TRBD1. TRBV23-1 is labeled an ORF, and its function is uncertain. V was pared by 5 bases and J by 0 bases, with 8 bases of the junction left unmatched. The CDR3 is 16 amino acids. The CDR3 DNA reads TGCGCCAGCAGTGCGATCCGGGACAGGCTGAACACTGAAGCTTTCTTT. Translation: CASSAIRDRLNTEAFF.

V is TRBV6-5 and J is TRBJ2-1; 7 bases align to TRBD2. This CDR3 spans 14 amino acids. The J segment lost 8 bases and the V segment lost 0 bases, leaving 4 bases of the junction unmatched. The germline V gene encodes CDR1 MNHEY and CDR2 SVGAGI. CDR3 loop: CASSYSSGGDEQFF. Written as DNA, the CDR3 is TGTGCCAGCAGTTACTCCTCGGGGGGTGATGAGCAGTTCTTC.

This clone came up a few times. The CDR3 region has the DNA TGTGCCAGCAGCGGAGGGTGGGACAGGGGCTACAATGAGCAGTTCTTC. Protein: CASSGGWDRGYNEQFF. The chain recombines TRBV9 with TRBJ2-1, with 10 bases that match TRBD1. V shed 3 bases and J 3 bases; nucleotides not matched to a gene: 6. The CDR3 length is 16 residues. Looked up from germline, CDR1 is SGDLS and CDR2 is YYNGEE.

The V and J genes are TRBV6-2 or TRBV6-3 and TRBJ2-1; D is possibly TRBD2 (5 bases). Looked up from germline, CDR1 is MNHEY and CDR2 is SVGEGT. V was pared by 3 bases and J by 6 bases, with 15 bases between. CDR3 length equals 15 residues. The CDR3 DNA reads TGTGCCAGCAGTTATCTCCATACTAGTTCCAATGAGCAGTTCTTC. This gives the protein CASSYLHTSSNEQFF.

The rearrangement uses TRBV3-1 (or the pseudogene TRBV3-2) and TRBJ1-4, with D perhaps TRBD1 (5 bases). CDR1 LGHDT and CDR2 YNNKEL come from the germline V gene (reference sequence). This CDR3 has 17 residues. V lost 2 bases and J 0 bases, leaving 13 bases between the germline ends. DNA of the CDR3: TGTGCCAGCAGCCAAACCGGGACTCGACCAACTAATGAAAAACTGTTTTTT. The encoded protein is CASSQTGTRPTNEKLFF.

The sample holds one count of this clone. The same CDR3 also results from other DNA sequences found in this sample. The chain carries TRBV7-9 and TRBJ2-7, with D possibly matching TRBD1 (6 bases). Trimming left V 5 bases short and J 2 bases short, with 10 bases between. CDR1 and CDR2 from the germline V gene are SEHNR and FQNEAQ (reference sequence). The length of the CDR3 is 13 residues. The CDR3 sequence is CASSLDRAYEQYF. The CDR3 DNA reads as TGTGCCAGCAGCCTGGACAGAGCCTACGAGCAGTACTTC. The variable domain in full, with the rest retrieved from reference TRBV7-9 and TRBJ2-7, is DTGVSQNPRHKITKRGQNVTFRCDPISEHNRLYWYRQTLGQGPEFLTYFQNEAQLEKSRLLSDRFSAERPKGSFSTLEIQRTEQGDSAMYLCASSLDRAYEQYFGPGTRLTVT.

The chain couples TRBV29-1 to TRBJ1-6; D possibly corresponds to TRBD1 (5 bases). V lost 4 bases, J lost 7 bases, and 11 bases lay in between. Germline values: CDR1 SQVTM, CDR2 ANQGSEA. The CDR3 contains 13 residues. This CDR3 is CSVGQFENSPLHF. The CDR3 nucleotides are TGCAGCGTTGGACAGTTCGAAAATTCACCCCTCCACTTT.

J is TRBJ1-2 and V is TRBV19; 9 bases align to TRBD1. The CDR3 is 15 residues long. Germline V gene data show CDR1 as LNHDA and CDR2 as SQIVND (reference sequence). V shed 3 bases, J shed 4 bases, and the junction held 6 bases outside the gene matches. The CDR3 reads CASSMAQGASYGYTF. DNA for the CDR3: TGTGCCAGTAGTATGGCACAGGGGGCAAGCTATGGCTACACCTTC.

This chain links TRBV4-1 with TRBJ1-1, with D unclear. CDR3 length: 14 amino acids. Per germline, CDR1 MGHRA and CDR2 YSYEKL. V was clipped by 4 bases and J by 5 bases, with 14 bases between them. The CDR3 region is CASSPNIPGTEAFF. The CDR3 DNA sequence: TGCGCCAGCAGCCCCAATATTCCCGGGACTGAAGCTTTCTTT.

The V and J genes are TRBV27 and TRBJ2-5; 10 nucleotides match TRBD2. CDR3 length: 15 residues. CDR1 is MNHEY, CDR2 SMNVEV, per germline (reference sequence). The V segment lost 6 bases and the J segment 5 bases; nucleotides outside the gene matches: 9. In DNA form, the CDR3 reads TGTGCCAGCAGCCCGACTAGCGGGCCCGGGGAGACCCAGTACTTC. The encoded protein is CASSPTSGPGETQYF.

The J gene is TRBJ1-5, the V gene TRBV7-9; 10 bases line up with TRBD1. With V trimmed by 1 base and J by 2 bases, 5 bases remained unmatched. This CDR3 is 17 amino acids long. In germline, CDR1 is SEHNR, CDR2 FQNEAQ (reference sequence). The CDR3 bases are TGTGCCAGCAGCTTAGGTTTGGGGACAGGGGGCAATCAGCCCCAGCATTTT. The encoded protein is CASSLGLGTGGNQPQHF.

The V and J genes are TRBV6-2 or TRBV6-3 and TRBJ1-2, with D hard to call. CDR3 length equals 15 residues. Germline CDR1 and CDR2: MNHEY and SVGEGT. V was clipped by 0 bases and J by 5 bases, with 13 bases between them. CDR3 residues: CASSYSIWGGYGYTF. The CDR3, as DNA: TGTGCCAGCAGTTACTCGATATGGGGAGGATATGGCTACACCTTC.

In regard to this clone: The sample carries other DNA sequences with the same CDR3. The chain couples TRBV6-5 to TRBJ1-1; D is unclear. Germline CDR1 MNHEY, CDR2 SVGAGI. With 2 bases removed from V and 2 bases from J, the gap between germline ends came to 6 bases. The CDR3 runs to 13 residues. In nucleotides, the CDR3 is TGTGCCAGCAGTTACGTCCAAAACACTGAAGCTTTCTTT. Translation: CASSYVQNTEAFF.

V is TRBV3-1 (or the pseudogene TRBV3-2) and J is TRBJ1-2, with a weak D call TRBD1 (6 bases). This CDR3 contains 16 residues. The V gene lost 1 base and the J gene lost 8 bases, with 20 bases spanning the gap. Germline values: CDR1 LGHDT, CDR2 YNNKEL (reference sequence). For the CDR3, the DNA is TGTGCCAGCAGCCAAGCCCGGACAGTCGAATCTTACGGCTACACCTTC. Translation: CASSQARTVESYGYTF.

J is TRBJ2-7 and V is TRBV19; 9 nucleotides match TRBD1. The CDR3 covers 14 residues. Germline trimming cut 5 bases from V and 4 bases from J; bases unmatched to any gene: 6. From germline, CDR1 is LNHDA and CDR2 SQIVND (reference sequence). CDR3 nucleotides: TGTGCCAGTAGTTCGGGGACAGGGCGTTACGAGCAGTACTTC. Translation gives CASSSGTGRYEQYF.

The chain couples TRBV24-1 to TRBJ2-1; 8 bases map to TRBD2. The CDR3 length is 14 residues. Per germline, CDR1 KGHDR and CDR2 SFDVKD. With 9 bases clipped from V and 2 bases from J, the junction kept 5 bases outside the gene matches. The CDR3 nucleotides are TGTGCCACCGGGCTAGCGGGTCCCTACAATGAGCAGTTCTTC. Translating gives CATGLAGPYNEQFF.

The rearrangement links TRBV29-1 to TRBJ2-1; 10 bases are a match to TRBD1. CDR1 and CDR2 (germline): SQVTM, ANQGSEA. J gave up 1 base and V 4 bases, and 1 base lay outside the gene matches. The CDR3 consists of 14 residues. This CDR3 reads CSVGTGGSYNEQFF. The CDR3 DNA follows: TGCAGCGTTGGGACAGGGGGTTCCTACAATGAGCAGTTCTTC.

The chain couples TRBV4-1 to TRBJ1-5; D remains ambiguous. V was cut by 4 bases and J by 0 bases, with 13 bases left in between. The CDR3 spans 16 residues. The V gene's germline CDR1 is MGHRA and CDR2 YSYEKL. The CDR3 reads CASSRQQQDSNQPQHF. In nucleotides, the CDR3 is TGCGCCAGCAGCCGCCAACAGCAAGATAGCAATCAGCCCCAGCATTTT.

This clone has just one count. This chain uses TRBV6-5 with TRBJ1-1; no definite D call. The CDR3 has 14 amino acids. Germline V lookup: CDR1 MNHEY, CDR2 SVGAGI. Trimming removed 2 bases from V and 4 bases from J, with 11 bases in between. CDR3: CASSYTISGTEAFF. Here the CDR3 DNA reads TGTGCCAGCAGTTACACAATCTCGGGCACTGAAGCTTTCTTT.